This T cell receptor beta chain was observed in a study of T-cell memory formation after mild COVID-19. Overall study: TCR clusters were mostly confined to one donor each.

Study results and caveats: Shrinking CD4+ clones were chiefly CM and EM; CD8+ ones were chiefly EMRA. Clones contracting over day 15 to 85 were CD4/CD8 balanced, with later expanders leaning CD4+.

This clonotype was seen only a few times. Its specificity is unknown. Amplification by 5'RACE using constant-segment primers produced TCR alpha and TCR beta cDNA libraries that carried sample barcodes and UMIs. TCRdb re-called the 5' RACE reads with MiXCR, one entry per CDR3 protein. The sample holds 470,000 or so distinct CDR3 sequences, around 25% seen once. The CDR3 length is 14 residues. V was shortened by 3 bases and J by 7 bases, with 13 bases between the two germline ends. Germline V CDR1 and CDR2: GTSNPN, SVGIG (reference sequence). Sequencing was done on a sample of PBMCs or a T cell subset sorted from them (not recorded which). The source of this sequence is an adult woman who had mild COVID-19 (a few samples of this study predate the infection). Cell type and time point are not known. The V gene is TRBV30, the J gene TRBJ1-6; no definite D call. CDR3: CAWRNKGLNSPLHF. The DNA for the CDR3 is TGTGCCTGGAGGAATAAGGGATTGAATTCACCCCTCCACTTT.